This T cell receptor beta chain emerged from a study of blood T cell repertoires in COVID-19. Unmatched junction bases numbered 8, after V lost 10 bases and J lost 6 bases. The CDR3 contains 14 residues. Germline V gene sequence: CDR1 SGHVS, CDR2 FQNEAQ. This clone was counted between two and nine times. The repertoire was sequenced with immunoSEQ multiplex PCR; TCRdb's copy has only in-frame clones and lacks some. The table includes 450,000 to 500,000 clones, roughly 88% detected once. This TCR was sampled from a human donor in a cohort sampled during active COVID-19. The chain carries TRBV7-8 and TRBJ2-7; TRBD2 agrees at 14 bases. Input material: peripheral blood. CDR3: CATLIGLAGGEQYF. CDR3 DNA sequence: TGTGCCACTCTCATAGGACTAGCGGGAGGCGAGCAGTACTTC.